Detailed here is one TCR beta chain. Its binding antigen is unknown. No base qualities exist here, and no much larger clone lies one base off it. In the paper's terms, the time point label means: week 47, end of study. A 20-mer mutant IDH1 peptide at 300 micrograms in Montanide made up each vaccine dose, which was injected subcutaneously together with topical imiquimod. Patients were given eight vaccinations, in weeks 1, 3, 5, 7, 11, 15, 19 and 23, which matched visits V03 through V10. Donors had newly diagnosed WHO grade 3 or 4 IDH1-mutant astrocytomas with loss of nuclear ATRX. The samples were drawn from NOA16, a multicentre, single-arm, open-label phase I trial in Germany that tested a mutant IDH1 peptide vaccine in humans for the first time. The DNeasy Blood and Tissue Kit was used to extract genomic DNA from EDTA blood for TCRB sequencing. This sample stems from a study of a mutant IDH1 vaccine in newly diagnosed glioma listed by TCRdb under 2021. For the study in its entirety: Vaccination began 4-6 weeks after radiotherapy alone, or alongside temozolomide cycles in the chemotherapy-containing groups. Of the roughly 31 treated patients, around 62% were male and about 40% were female, and the mean age was roughly 38 years. Before enrollment, most patients had been given radiochemotherapy with temozolomide as standard therapy, while the rest had received either radiotherapy alone or temozolomide alone. Visit V12 was the week-35 safety follow-up and visit V13 was the week-47 end of study. Peripheral blood was drawn at six visits: V03 (baseline), V05, V07, V10, V12 and V13. Longitudinal TCRB deep sequencing was performed for 20 to 30 treated patients wherever samples were available for exploratory analyses. The research as a whole found: It was noted by the authors that analyses of patient blood samples could not be reproduced owing to sample limitations. Across multiple MHC alleles, vaccine-induced immune responses were seen in 90% to 95% of patients. Selection of PBMC samples for TCRB deep sequencing was based on availability. Pseudoprogression appeared unrelated to alterations in the top peripheral T cell clonotypes detected by TCRB sequencing.

The germline V gene yields MGHRA for CDR1 and YSYEKL for CDR2. Trimming takes 3 bases off V and 0 bases off J; junction bases not matched to a gene: 4. Measured from the cysteine to the phenylalanine, the CDR3 is 16 residues long. Only CDR3 DNA is held: 48 bases, read in frame from base 1. The library relied on the immunoSEQ multiplex PCR assay. Following the manufacturer's protocol, the hsTCRB Kit was used to amplify rearranged TCR beta chain sequences. TCRB libraries were sequenced on an Illumina MiSeq. Processing in the source paper ran as follows. Demultiplexing, trimming and gene mapping were performed with the kit vendor's proprietary platform. TCRdb limited this immuneACCESS table to in-frame rearrangements with V and J called. A share of clones is missing; checked studies link under half to unresolved V genes, and the rest is unexplained. V and J calls and clone size are those listed in that table; D and trimming were worked out from the DNA. The sample table shows around 50,000 clones, and 65% to 85% are seen once. The ten largest clones take up about 4.5% of the sample.

This sequence uses TRBV4-1 and TRBJ2-3, with 9 bases aligning to TRBD2. The material was PBMCs, obtained from a glioma patient whose treatment included an IDH1 peptide vaccine. The TCR sequence derives from a woman aged 25-40 years with glioma. Some clones in this sample may be carry-over from other donors' samples. The DNA is as follows: TGCGCCAGCAGCCAGACTAGCGGCGGTAGCACAGATACGCAGTATTTT. This sequence encodes CASSQTSGGSTDTQYF.